The 19 T cell receptor beta chains reported below all come from one sample, sequenced in a study of blood T cell repertoires in COVID-19 (TCRdb year 2020). The library was made by the immunoSEQ multiplex PCR assay. The table was pulled from immuneACCESS by TCRdb, which kept in-frame rearrangements only. Such tables lose some clones; where checked, under half of the loss comes from unresolved V genes, and the rest has no known cause. This sample has 130,000 or so clones in its table, and approximately 83% of those were observed once. The ten biggest clones cover 4.5% of the sample. The material sequenced was peripheral blood. These receptor sequences come from a woman in her 70s with acute or convalescent COVID-19.

V gene TRBV19 combines with J gene TRBJ2-3, with D hard to call. V was trimmed by 2 bases and J by 6 bases, leaving 6 bases between them. The CDR3 has 12 residues. Germline V CDR1 and CDR2: LNHDA, SQIVND (reference sequence). The CDR3 DNA is TGTGCCAGTAGTATATGGGCGGATACGCAGTATTTT. Its translation is CASSIWADTQYF.

The gene calls are TRBV5-4 and TRBJ2-3; TRBD2 matches at 11 bases. This CDR3 is 15 amino acids long. CDR1 and CDR2 (germline): SGHNT, YYREEE (reference sequence). The V gene end was trimmed by 3 bases and the J gene end by 6 bases; junction bases not matched to a gene: 6. The CDR3 here is CASSYSGGAGDTQYF. The DNA of the CDR3 is TGTGCCAGCAGCTATAGCGGGGGGGCCGGGGATACGCAGTATTTT.

The rearrangement links TRBV2 to TRBJ2-7, with 8 positions matching TRBD1. Germline CDR1 is SNHLY and CDR2 is FYNNEI. There are 11 residues in the CDR3. Unmatched junction bases numbered 2, after V lost 7 bases and J lost 6 bases. The CDR3 loop reads CASTTGVEQYF. Written as DNA, the CDR3 is TGTGCCAGCACGACAGGGGTCGAGCAGTACTTC.

Turning to this clone: Additional DNA sequences in this sample encode the identical CDR3. This chain links TRBV30 with TRBJ1-6; D call uncertain. Between the trimmed V and J ends, which lost 4 bases and 10 bases, there was a span of 14 bases. The CDR3 is 13 residues long. Germline CDR1 is GTSNPN and CDR2 is SVGIG (reference sequence). CDR3 residues: CAWKRERGSPLHF. CDR3 DNA: TGTGCCTGGAAAAGGGAGAGAGGGTCACCCCTCCACTTT.

The V gene is TRBV19, the J gene TRBJ2-5; 7 positions match TRBD1. V lost 4 bases, J lost 1 base, and 6 bases stayed unmatched. The CDR3 runs 15 residues. Germline V lookup: CDR1 LNHDA, CDR2 SQIVND (reference sequence). CDR3 nucleotide sequence: TGTGCCAGTAGTAAGTTACAGGGGTCCCAAGAGACCCAGTACTTC. Amino acid sequence: CASSKLQGSQETQYF.

The chain uses TRBV14 and TRBJ1-1, with D possibly TRBD1 on 5 matching bases. V lost 9 bases to trimming and J lost 3 bases, with 20 bases between them. The CDR3 extends over 15 amino acids. Germline CDR1 SGHDN, CDR2 FVKESK. The CDR3 nucleotides are TGTGCCAGTAAATCGGTACAGGCAATGGACACTGAAGCTTTCTTT. Protein sequence: CASKSVQAMDTEAFF.

The chain uses TRBV25-1 and TRBJ2-1, with TRBD1 identical over 9 bases. The germline V gene encodes CDR1 MGHDK and CDR2 SYGVNS. V dropped 1 base and J dropped 4; count of bases not matched to a gene: 8. This CDR3 has 17 amino acids. CDR3 coding DNA: TGTGCCAGCAGTGAATTCAAACAGGGGGCAGCTTACAATGAGCAGTTCTTC. Protein sequence: CASSEFKQGAAYNEQFF. Full variable domain (remainder filled in from reference TRBV25-1 and TRBJ2-1): EADIYQTPRYLVIGTGKKITLECSQTMGHDKMYWYQQDPGMELHLIHYSYGVNSTEKGDLSSESTVSRIRTEHFPLTLESARPSHTSQYLCASSEFKQGAAYNEQFFGPGTRLTVL.

V is TRBV4-3 and J is TRBJ2-1, with D perhaps TRBD2 (6 bases). Germline V CDR1 and CDR2: LGHNA, YSLEER. There are 14 residues in the CDR3. V lost 0 bases and J lost 10, with 13 bases in between. The CDR3: CASSQDSGGNEQFF. CDR3 nucleotide sequence: TGCGCCAGCAGCCAAGATAGCGGCGGAAACGAGCAGTTCTTC.

This sequence joins TRBV12-5 and TRBJ2-1; 10 positions match TRBD1. Looked up from germline, CDR1 is LGHNT and CDR2 is FRNRAP. V was clipped by 6 bases and J by 4 bases; unmatched bases: 6. This CDR3 region has 15 residues. CDR3 nucleotides: TGTGCTAGTGGCGGGGGGGACAGGGGATACAATGAGCAGTTCTTC. This sequence encodes CASGGGDRGYNEQFF.

J is TRBJ2-5 and V is TRBV19, with TRBD1 matching 9 bases. The CDR3 length is 14 residues. The V gene's germline CDR1 is LNHDA and CDR2 SQIVND (reference sequence). J gave up 6 bases and V 1 base, and 3 bases lay outside the gene matches. CDR3 region: CASSIGQGVQTQYF. The CDR3, as DNA: TGTGCCAGTAGTATAGGACAGGGGGTACAGACCCAGTACTTC. Based on the CDR3 plus reference TRBV19 and TRBJ2-5, the full variable domain is DGGITQSPKYLFRKEGQNVTLSCEQNLNHDAMYWYRQDPGQGLRLIYYSQIVNDFQKGDIAEGYSVSREKKESFPLTVTSAQKNPTAFYLCASSIGQGVQTQYFGPGTRLLVL.

CDR3 DNA: TGTGCCAGCAGCCAAACAAATCTGCAGTACTTC. Encoded protein: CASSQTNLQYF. The chain links TRBV7-2 to TRBJ2-7, with D unclear. CDR3 length: 11 amino acids. Germline-derived CDR1 and CDR2 are SGHTA and FQGNSA. V was shortened by 5 bases and J by 9 bases, with 11 bases between the two germline ends.

V and J are TRBV5-1 and TRBJ2-3, with TRBD2 matching 7 bases. Germline V CDR1 and CDR2: SGHRS, YFSETQ. The V and J ends lost 0 bases and 5 bases, in that order; junction bases with no gene match: 6. This CDR3 is built from 15 residues. Written as DNA, the CDR3 is TGCGCCAGCAGCTTGGGTTACGGGGGGATAGATACGCAGTATTTT. As protein: CASSLGYGGIDTQYF.

Comment on this clone: The junction departs from the called germline gene at one end, perhaps through a read error. The rearrangement links TRBV12-3 or TRBV12-4 to TRBJ2-1; the D is unclear. This CDR3 has 11 amino acids. For the CDR3, the DNA is TGTGCCAGCAGTACCTACGATGAGCAGTTCTTC. Translating it yields CASSTYDEQFF.

The genes are TRBV7-8 and TRBJ2-1; 9 bases map to TRBD1. Per germline, CDR1 SGHVS and CDR2 FQNEAQ. The CDR3 has 17 residues. V trimming: 2 bases; J trimming: 5 bases; junction bases outside the gene matches: 10. CDR3: CASSLRVPGTGHNEQFF. The CDR3 DNA reads TGTGCCAGCAGCTTACGCGTACCCGGGACAGGGCACAATGAGCAGTTCTTC.

The chain combines TRBV24-1 with TRBJ1-1; 8 nucleotides line up with TRBD1. Germline lookup yields CDR1 KGHDR and CDR2 SFDVKD. The length of the CDR3 is 13 residues. The junction had 3 bases not matched to a gene; V was cut back by 9 bases and J by 1 base. The CDR3 DNA is TGTGCCACCCAAGGGACAGGGAACACTGAAGCTTTCTTT. Translating it yields CATQGTGNTEAFF.

The chain employs TRBV2 and TRBJ1-2, with D perhaps TRBD1 (6 bases). V gave up 5 bases and J gave up 5 bases, with 15 bases separating them. The CDR3 is made up of 14 amino acids. CDR1 SNHLY and CDR2 FYNNEI come from the germline V gene. The CDR3 DNA follows: TGTGCCAGCAGTTTCTCCCGGGACACTTATGGCTACACCTTC. Protein sequence: CASSFSRDTYGYTF.

This clone was counted a single time. The chain has TRBV4-3 and TRBJ1-2, with 9 nucleotides matching TRBD1. In germline, CDR1 is LGHNA, CDR2 YSLEER. The CDR3 consists of 15 residues. J was trimmed by 2 bases and V by 2 bases; bases with no gene match: 3. The CDR3 sequence: CASSQSGTGNYGYTF. CDR3 sequence (DNA): TGCGCCAGCAGCCAATCCGGGACAGGGAACTATGGCTACACCTTC.

The chain couples TRBV19 to TRBJ1-3; 7 bases agree with TRBD1. CDR3 length: 17 residues. Germline V CDR1 and CDR2: LNHDA, SQIVND (reference sequence). After removal of 2 bases from V and 2 bases from J, the junction contained 9 bases not matched to a gene. The CDR3 coding sequence is TGTGCCAGTAGTATAACCCAGACAGGGATGGCTGGAAACACCATATATTTT. Encoded protein: CASSITQTGMAGNTIYF.

The chain's CDR3 is CASSIVTGFEAFF. CDR3 sequence (DNA): TGTGCCAGTAGTATAGTAACGGGATTTGAAGCTTTCTTT. The chain joins TRBV19 to TRBJ1-1; D not resolved. Germline CDR1 reads LNHDA; CDR2 reads SQIVND (reference sequence). The CDR3 extends over 13 amino acids. V lost 1 base to trimming and J lost 7 bases, with 10 bases between them.